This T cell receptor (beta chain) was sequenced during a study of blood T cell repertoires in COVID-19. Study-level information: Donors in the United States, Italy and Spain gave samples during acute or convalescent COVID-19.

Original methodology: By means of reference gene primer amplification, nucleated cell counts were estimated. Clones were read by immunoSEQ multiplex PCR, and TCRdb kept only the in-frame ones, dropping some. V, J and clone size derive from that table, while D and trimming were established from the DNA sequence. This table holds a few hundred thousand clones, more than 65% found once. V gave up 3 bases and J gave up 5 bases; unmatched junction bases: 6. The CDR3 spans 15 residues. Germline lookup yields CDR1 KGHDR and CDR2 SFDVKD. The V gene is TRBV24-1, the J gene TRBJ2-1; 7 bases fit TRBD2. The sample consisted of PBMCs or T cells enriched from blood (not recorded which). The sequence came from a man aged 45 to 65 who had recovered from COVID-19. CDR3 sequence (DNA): TGTGCCACCAGTGATCGGCGGGGGTCGAACAATGAGCAGTTCTTC. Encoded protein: CATSDRRGSNNEQFF.